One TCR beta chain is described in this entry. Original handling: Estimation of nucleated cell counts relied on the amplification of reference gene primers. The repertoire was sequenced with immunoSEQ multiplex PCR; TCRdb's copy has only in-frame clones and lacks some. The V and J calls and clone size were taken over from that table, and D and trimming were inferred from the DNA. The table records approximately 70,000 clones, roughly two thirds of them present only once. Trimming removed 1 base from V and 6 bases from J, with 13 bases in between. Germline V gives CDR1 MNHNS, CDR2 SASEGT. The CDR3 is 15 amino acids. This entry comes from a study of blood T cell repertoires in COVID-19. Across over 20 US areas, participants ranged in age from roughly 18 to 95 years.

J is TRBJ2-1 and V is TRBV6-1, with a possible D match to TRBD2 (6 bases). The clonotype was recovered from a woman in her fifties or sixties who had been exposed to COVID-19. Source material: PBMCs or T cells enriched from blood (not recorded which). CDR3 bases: TGTGCCAGCAGTGAAGTGGGTGGGGACTTCAATGAGCAGTTCTTC. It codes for CASSEVGGDFNEQFF.